This is a list of T cell receptor beta chains from one sample in a study of post-analysis software for immune sequencing data. TCRdb called the PCR reads again in MiXCR, with one record for every CDR3 protein. The data show around 440,000 distinct CDR3 sequences, with 40% to 55% seen just once and over 10% held by the top ten. The sample taken for sequencing was blood. All receptors come from a girl aged 5-17 years with multiple sclerosis. The CDR3 runs from the conserved cysteine through the conserved F or W. The D gene is left open where the match is weak. The listing skips clone size in some rows; elsewhere it reads once, few, many or a size class.

V: TRBV5-1
size: .
D: .
J: TRBJ2-1
DNA: TGCGCCAGCAGCTCCTCCCCAGCCGAGGGCAATGAGCAGTTCTTC
CDR3: CASSSSPAEGNEQFF

V: TRBV6-4
size: .
D: TRBD1
J: TRBJ2-7
DNA: TGTGCCAGCAGCGGGAGGACAGGGGGCGCAGAGCAGTACTTC
CDR3: CASSGRTGGAEQYF

V: TRBV20-1
size: .
D: TRBD1
J: TRBJ2-3
DNA: TGCAGTGCTATATTGACAGGGGGCGTCCCAGATACGCAGTATTTT
CDR3: CSAILTGGVPDTQYF

V: TRBV7-2
size: once
D: .
J: TRBJ2-2
DNA: TGTGCCAGCAGCTTAGCGCGAGTGGGGGAGTATACCGGGGAGCTGTTTTTT
CDR3: CASSLARVGEYTGELFF

V: TRBV28
size: .
D: TRBD2
J: TRBJ2-1
DNA: TGTGCCAGCAGTTTATCCCACCCCGGGACTAGCGGGCCGGGGAATGAGCAGTTCTTC
CDR3: CASSLSHPGTSGPGNEQFF

V: TRBV6-2/TRBV6-3
size: few
D: .
J: TRBJ2-5
DNA: TGTGCCAGCAGTTACTTGGCTAGCAGGTCATCGGAGACCCAGTACTTC
CDR3: CASSYLASRSSETQYF

V: TRBV20-1
size: few
D: .
J: TRBJ2-7
DNA: TGCAGTGCTGACTCCGGGACGGAGACCTACGAGCAGTACTTC
CDR3: CSADSGTETYEQYF

V: TRBV12-3/TRBV12-4
size: few
D: .
J: TRBJ2-5
DNA: TGTGCCAGCACCTTGGGCTGGATGGGAGAGACCCAGTACTTC
CDR3: CASTLGWMGETQYF

V: TRBV11-2
size: few
D: .
J: TRBJ2-7
DNA: TGTGCCAGCAGCCACCTTGTATACGAGCAGTACTTC
CDR3: CASSHLVYEQYF

V: TRBV7-2
size: .
D: TRBD1
J: TRBJ1-1
DNA: TGTGCCAGCAGCCTGGACAGGGCCGGAATGAACACTGAAGCTTTCTTT
CDR3: CASSLDRAGMNTEAFF

V: TRBV12-3/TRBV12-4
size: .
D: .
J: TRBJ1-1
DNA: TGTGCCAGCAGGTCCAGGGAGGCCACTGAAGCTTTCTTT
CDR3: CASRSREATEAFF

V: TRBV4-1
size: .
D: TRBD2
J: TRBJ2-7
DNA: TGCGCCAGCAGCCAAGATCACACTAGCGGGTTCTACGAGCAGTACTTC
CDR3: CASSQDHTSGFYEQYF

V: TRBV7-8
size: .
D: TRBD2
J: TRBJ2-1
DNA: TGTGCCAGCAGCTCCCCTCGTTCAGCGGGAGGGCTTACAGTCGATGAGCAGTTCTTC
CDR3: CASSSPRSAGGLTVDEQFF

V: TRBV5-1
size: .
D: TRBD1
J: TRBJ1-4
DNA: TGCGCCAGCAGATCCTCCGGGACAGGGCTACTAACTAATGAAAAACTGTTTTTT
CDR3: CASRSSGTGLLTNEKLFF

V: TRBV7-8
size: .
D: TRBD1
J: TRBJ2-3
DNA: TGTGCCAGCAGATTGTCCGGGACAGCGACAGATACGCAGTATTTT
CDR3: CASRLSGTATDTQYF

V: TRBV11-2
size: few
D: .
J: TRBJ2-7
DNA: TGTGCCAGCAGCACCCTAGGGATCGGCGAGCAGTACTTC
CDR3: CASSTLGIGEQYF

V: TRBV7-2
size: .
D: .
J: TRBJ2-5
DNA: TGTGCCAGCAGCTTATGGGGGAGCACAGAGACCCAGTACTTC
CDR3: CASSLWGSTETQYF

V: TRBV28
size: .
D: .
J: TRBJ1-2
DNA: TGTGCCAGCAGTTTAGGAGCCAGCCACTATGGCTACACCTTC
CDR3: CASSLGASHYGYTF

V: TRBV7-9
size: .
D: .
J: TRBJ2-5
DNA: TGTGCCAGCAGCTTAGTTTTTCGCGAGACCCAGTACTTC
CDR3: CASSLVFRETQYF

V: TRBV3-1
size: .
D: .
J: TRBJ2-1
DNA: TGTGCCAGCAGCCCGCATACTAGCAGGGGTTACAATGAGCAGTTCTTC
CDR3: CASSPHTSRGYNEQFF